The rows below give T cell receptor beta chains drawn from one sample of a study of blood T cell repertoires in COVID-19. Clones were read by immunoSEQ multiplex PCR, and TCRdb kept only the in-frame ones, dropping some. The table has about 150,000 clones, approximately 73% seen once. Sequenced material: peripheral blood. The receptors here all came from a man between 60 and 70 years old with acute or convalescent COVID-19. Both conserved end residues are part of each CDR3.

CDR3	J	V
CASSRQGGLNTEAFF	TRBJ1-1	TRBV2
CASSWTENSYEQYF	TRBJ2-7	TRBV6-5
CASSLWHEQFF	TRBJ2-1	TRBV5-6
CASSQDLREGDEQFF	TRBJ2-1	TRBV3-1/TRBV3-2
CASSLASSYNEQFF	TRBJ2-1	TRBV7-9
CASSQDPQPKYNEQFF	TRBJ2-1	TRBV4-1
CASSLWGGGGQFF	TRBJ2-1	TRBV27
CSAVSQGGKAGELFF	TRBJ2-2	TRBV29-1
CASSSTGGMNTEAFF	TRBJ1-1	TRBV7-6
CASGVPDSLTHNEQFF	TRBJ2-1	TRBV27
CASSTDNSPLHF	TRBJ1-6	TRBV5-1
CASSLDRGSGTEAFF	TRBJ1-1	TRBV5-1
CASSSTVYEQYF	TRBJ2-7	TRBV5-1
CASSQYLIYTEAFF	TRBJ1-1	TRBV4-1
CASSYPRQGAYNEQFF	TRBJ2-1	TRBV4-1
CASSPLPGQGAGADTQYF	TRBJ2-3	TRBV28
CASSSGQGGNTQYF	TRBJ2-3	TRBV5-6
CASRRLAGGTSTDTQYF	TRBJ2-3	TRBV2
CASSLAPYNEQFF	TRBJ2-1	TRBV5-6
CAIHTGSDEQYF	TRBJ2-7	TRBV10-3